This T cell receptor beta chain came from a study of cytomegalovirus exposure and HLA in healthy donors. The PCR made use of 60 Vbeta and 13 Jbeta primers. Produced via immunoSEQ multiplex PCR; TCRdb's table is partial and in-frame only. This sample has some 110,000 clones, with around 77% found just once. The V and J ends lost 0 bases and 4 bases respectively, with 7 bases between them. The germline V gene encodes CDR1 LNHDA and CDR2 SQIVND (reference sequence). The CDR3 contains 14 residues. The sample taken for sequencing was PBMCs. This TCR derives from a man aged 50 to 59 in good health and CMV-seropositive. The V gene is TRBV19, the J gene TRBJ1-3; D uncertain. This chain's CDR3 is CASSIDGGGNTIYF. The CDR3 DNA follows: TGTGCCAGTAGTATAGATGGAGGGGGAAACACCATATATTTT. Combining the CDR3 with reference TRBV19 and TRBJ1-3 gives the whole variable domain DGGITQSPKYLFRKEGQNVTLSCEQNLNHDAMYWYRQDPGQGLRLIYYSQIVNDFQKGDIAEGYSVSREKKESFPLTVTSAQKNPTAFYLCASSIDGGGNTIYFGEGSWLTVV.